The TCR beta chain described here comes from a study of Ad26.COV2.S vaccination and SARS-CoV-2 variants (dated by TCRdb to the early 2020s). In the study overall: Vaccine-arm donors came from COV1001, a multicentre, randomized, double-blind, placebo-controlled phase I-IIa trial of Ad26.COV2.S in healthy adults. Trial participants were randomized into five groups of five, in which low-dose or high-dose Ad26.COV2.S was given once or twice, or placebo was given on both occasions. TCRbeta repertoire sequencing was used to assess the specificity and breadth of SARS-CoV-2-reactive T cell receptors after Ad26.COV2.S vaccination. Investigators remained blinded to trial group allocation during experiments and outcome assessment. The TCR-sequenced set comprised about 32 samples: around 20 Ad26.COV2.S vaccine recipients, 5 placebo recipients and 8 SARS-CoV-2 convalescent individuals. Ad26.COV2.S was administered intramuscularly at 5 x 10^10 or 1 x 10^11 viral particles, either as a single shot or as two shots given 56 days apart. Results the study describes overall, beyond this receptor: The authors noted that the TCR breadth and depth analyses may have underestimated total T cell responses. Substantial breadth of spike-specific CD8+ and CD4+ T cell responses was reported after vaccination. Comparable non-spike TCR breadth was observed between vaccine and placebo recipients, consistent with only spike being contained in the vaccine. Comparing responses between vaccine doses or regimens was not something the study was powered to do. Higher spike-specific TCR breadth was observed in Ad26.COV2.S recipients than in placebo recipients (P = 0.0014).

The immunoSEQ Assay was used to sequence TCRbeta CDR3 regions. After extraction, genomic DNA underwent amplification by bias-controlled multiplex PCR, followed by high-throughput sequencing. Per the source publication's procedure: To quantify the absolute abundance of every unique TCRbeta CDR3 region, sequences were collapsed and filtered. T cell fraction was estimated by normalizing TCRbeta template counts to usable DNA, with usable DNA measured through amplification of reference genes found in all nucleated cells. Repertoire TCRs were annotated as SARS-CoV-2-specific by exact matching of V gene, CDR3 amino acid sequence and J gene to a known reactive TCR set. The reference SARS-CoV-2 TCR set came from MIRA and was filtered for enrichment in COVID-19-positive ImmuneCODE repertoires, removing public or cross-reactive TCRs. Using the MIRA antigens, annotated TCRs were further analysed by specific ORF or by position within an ORF. Depth was the summed frequency of annotated unique rearrangements, while breadth was defined as annotated unique rearrangements over total unique productive rearrangements. Two-sided Wilcoxon rank-sum tests were applied when comparing TCR breadth between groups. In TCRdb, the immuneACCESS table is reduced to in-frame sequences with V and J assigned. These tables do not hold every clone; where another copy was compared, an unresolved V gene accounts for under half, and the others remain unexplained. The V and J calls and clone size are taken from that table; D and trimming were inferred from the DNA. The table for this sample lists about 350,000 clones; approximately 85% of them were counted only once. Around 3.3% of the sample goes to the ten largest clones.

The treatment or condition label on this specimen signifies: around 19 received Ad26.COV2.S at low or high dose, single or two shots; roughly five received placebo; per-sample allocation not given. Repertoires of vaccine and placebo recipients were sequenced from samples taken on day 63 after the first injection. Cohort 1b enrolled 25 to 30 adults aged 18-55 years at a single site in Boston, USA, between 29 July and 7 August 2020. Ad26.COV2.S consisted of a replication-incompetent adenovirus type 26 vector by which a prefusion-stabilized SARS-CoV-2 spike protein from the original Wuhan strain was expressed. Comment on this clone: No antigen is known for it. One base away there is no much larger clone; base qualities are not given.

Reading the germline V gene gives CDR1 MNHEY and CDR2 SVGAGI. The CDR3 runs 15 amino acids, cysteine and phenylalanine included. Kept here is only the CDR3 DNA, which spans 45 bases and is read in frame from base 1. Germline trimming amounts to 6 bases on V and 5 bases on J, with 7 as the count of junction bases outside the gene matches. The specimen comprised peripheral blood, sampled in a trial of Ad26.COV2.S vaccine versus placebo. The receptor was isolated from a person aged 18-65 years who received the Ad26.COV2.S COVID-19 vaccine or a placebo. Here the chain combines TRBV6-5 and TRBJ1-6; 7 junctional bases match TRBD1. The nucleotides read TGTGCCAGCAGACGACAGGGCCCGGATAATTCACCCCTCCACTTT. Translated, this is CASRRQGPDNSPLHF.